The 13 T cell receptor beta chains reported below all come from one sample, sequenced in a study of patients with pleural tuberculosis. TCRdb passed the reads through MiXCR, listing each CDR3 protein once. The sample shows around 50,000 distinct CDR3 sequences, 7.3% of them seen only once. The receptors derive from a human donor with pleural tuberculosis.

At least ten counts were recorded for this clonotype. The chain recombines TRBV2 with TRBJ1-5; D gene ambiguous. The germline V and J ends were trimmed by 2 bases and 0 bases, with 8 bases remaining between them. The CDR3 has 15 residues. Germline loops: CDR1 SNHLY, CDR2 FYNNEI. DNA for the CDR3: TGTGCCAGCAGTGAAAGCCTGTATAGCAATCAGCCCCAGCATTTT. Its translation: CASSESLYSNQPQHF.

This clonotype was seen a handful of times. This chain joins TRBV4-3 and TRBJ2-1; weak D call: TRBD1 (6 bases). Trimming removed 4 bases at V and 4 bases at J, with 11 bases between. The CDR3 has 14 amino acids. CDR1 LGHNA and CDR2 YSLEER come from the germline V gene. CDR3 loop: CASSPGQTYNEQFF. The CDR3 DNA sequence: TGCGCCAGCAGCCCTGGACAGACTTACAATGAGCAGTTCTTC.

This clonotype has at least ten counts. The rearrangement joins TRBV24-1 to TRBJ2-1; 15 bases match TRBD2. This CDR3 is 16 amino acids long. V lost 5 bases to trimming and J lost 9 bases; unmatched junction nucleotides: 7. Germline V gene data show CDR1 as KGHDR and CDR2 as SFDVKD. CDR3: CATSVPGLAGGREQFF. The CDR3 DNA reads as TGTGCCACCAGTGTTCCGGGACTAGCGGGAGGACGTGAGCAGTTCTTC.

In this sample, this clonotype turned up many times. The CDR3: CASSHQWNEQYV. The CDR3 DNA is TGTGCCAGCAGTCACCAGTGGAACGAGCAGTACGTC. The rearrangement uses TRBV6-2 or TRBV6-3 and TRBJ2-7; D uncertain. The CDR3 extends over 12 amino acids. CDR1 is MNHEY, CDR2 SVGEGT, per germline. Trimming shortened V by 5 bases and J by 5 bases, and 10 bases separated the two germline ends.

This clonotype has a count of ten or more. The CDR3 coding sequence is TGTGCCAGCTCACCGCAGGGGATGAACGGTGAAGCTTTCTTT. This encodes CASSPQGMNGEAFF. V usage is TRBV18 and J usage is TRBJ1-1; tentatively, D is TRBD1 (6 bases). The CDR3 extends over 14 amino acids. V lost 3 bases, J lost 7 bases, and 15 bases lay in between. Per germline, CDR1 KGHSH and CDR2 LQKENI.

Ten or more counts support this clonotype. The V call is TRBV19, the J call TRBJ2-3, with TRBD2 matching over 7 bases. With V trimmed by 3 bases and J by 4 bases, 13 bases remained unmatched. This CDR3 spans 17 amino acids. CDR1 is LNHDA and CDR2 is SQIVND in the germline V gene (reference sequence). The DNA of the CDR3 is TGTGCCAGTAGTATGCTCCCCAGGACGGGAGGATCAGATACGCAGTATTTT. It specifies CASSMLPRTGGSDTQYF.

This clonotype was seen ten or more times. The chain recombines TRBV28 with TRBJ2-7, with a weak D call TRBD2 (6 bases). The CDR3 extends over 15 amino acids. Trimming shortened V by 4 bases and J by 1 base, and 14 bases separated the two germline ends. Germline loops: CDR1 MDHEN, CDR2 SYDVKM. The CDR3 nucleotides read TGTGCCAGCAGTTCGACTAGTCGGGGTTCCTACGAGCAGTACTTC. Translation gives CASSSTSRGSYEQYF.

This clonotype has a count of ten or more. The chain couples TRBV6-1 to TRBJ2-1; TRBD2 aligns across 14 bases. CDR1 MNHNS and CDR2 SASEGT come from the germline V gene. Trimming took 6 bases from V and 8 from J; bases not matched to a gene: 6. There are 15 residues in the CDR3. CDR3 sequence: CASSPGLAGVHEQFF. In DNA, the CDR3 is TGTGCCAGCAGCCCGGGACTAGCGGGAGTACATGAGCAGTTCTTC.

This clonotype was observed a few times. Since a much larger clone is just one base distant, this may be a read error. This chain joins TRBV2 and TRBJ1-1, with D possibly TRBD1 on 5 matching bases. V dropped 2 bases and J dropped 0 bases, with 16 bases sitting between them. This CDR3 spans 17 amino acids. Germline assignment: CDR1 SNHLY and CDR2 FYNNEI. CDR3 residues: CASSERKGTGMNTEAFF. The DNA of the CDR3 is TGTGCCAGCAGTGAACGCAAGGGGACTGGCATGAACACTGAAGCTTTCTTT.

This clonotype has ten or more counts. The genes are TRBV20-1 and TRBJ1-1, with a weak D call TRBD1 (5 bases). This CDR3 has 16 residues. Germline V CDR1 and CDR2: DFQATT, SNEGSKA (reference sequence). V was pared by 5 bases and J by 0 bases, with 19 bases between. The CDR3 nucleotides read TGCAGTGCTTCAGAGGGGACCGACATCCTGAACACTGAAGCTTTCTTT. This codes for CSASEGTDILNTEAFF.

This clonotype occurred many times. The chain is built from TRBV29-1 and TRBJ1-1; D ambiguous. This CDR3 region has 12 residues. The germline gives CDR1 SQVTM, CDR2 ANQGSEA. V lost 7 bases and J 5 bases, leaving 14 bases between the germline ends. The CDR3 sequence: CSAGGEGTEAFF. The CDR3, as DNA: TGCAGCGCTGGCGGGGAAGGAACTGAAGCTTTCTTT. Filled out from reference TRBV29-1 and TRBJ1-1, the complete variable domain reads SAVISQKPSRDICQRGTSLTIQCQVDSQVTMMFWYRQQPGQSLTLIATANQGSEATYESGFVIDKFPISRPNLTFSTLTVSNMSPEDSSIYLCSAGGEGTEAFFGQGTRLTVV.

This clonotype was observed at least ten times. The rearrangement joins TRBV29-1 to TRBJ2-1; D ambiguous. Trimming took 5 bases from V and 4 from J, leaving 6 bases between them. Germline assignment: CDR1 SQVTM and CDR2 ANQGSEA. The CDR3 is made up of 11 amino acids. The chain's CDR3 is CSVKYYNEQFF. The CDR3 region has the DNA TGCAGCGTTAAGTATTACAATGAGCAGTTCTTC.

Ten or more counts support this clonotype. The gene calls are TRBV3-1 and TRBJ1-2; D is ambiguous. Trimming took 0 bases from V and 8 from J, leaving 4 bases between them. The CDR3 consists of 11 residues. CDR1 is LGHDT, CDR2 YNNKEL, per germline (reference sequence). CDR3 sequence reads: CASSQDRGYTF. DNA of the CDR3: TGTGCCAGCAGCCAAGATAGAGGCTACACCTTC.